The present T cell receptor (beta chain) was sequenced within a study of shared clonotypes between healthy human individuals. Splitting the CD4+ cells yielded a CD45RA+ naive subset and a CD45RA-negative memory subset. Turning to this clone: The antigen is not known.

The germline CDR1 and CDR2 sequences are SGHKS and YYEKEE (reference sequence). There are 18 residues in the CDR3. Trimming took 9 bases from V and 0 from J, leaving 25 bases between them. General observations from the study: Across a handful of donors, naive CD4 shared around 5.1%, naive CD8 over 3%, memory CD4 roughly 2.1%, memory CD8 approximately 0.4%. What naive subsets generally showed was a larger estimated richness than memory subsets showed.

Assay: immunoSEQ multiplex PCR; the TCRdb copy retains only in-frame clones and omits some. The repertoire includes over a million clones, 70% to 80% of them detected once, and roughly 0.56% sits in the top ten. Material for sequencing was memory CD4+ T cells from PBMCs. Subset meaning: CD45RA-negative fraction. This receptor was taken from a man aged 18 to 35 in good health. Some clones in this sample may be carry-over from other donors' samples. The chain has TRBV5-5 and TRBJ2-1; a possible D gene is TRBD2 (5 bases). This CDR3 is CAMQLGRLAGSSYNEQFF. CDR3 sequence (DNA): TGTGCCATGCAGCTTGGGAGATTGGCCGGCAGCTCCTACAATGAGCAGTTCTTC.